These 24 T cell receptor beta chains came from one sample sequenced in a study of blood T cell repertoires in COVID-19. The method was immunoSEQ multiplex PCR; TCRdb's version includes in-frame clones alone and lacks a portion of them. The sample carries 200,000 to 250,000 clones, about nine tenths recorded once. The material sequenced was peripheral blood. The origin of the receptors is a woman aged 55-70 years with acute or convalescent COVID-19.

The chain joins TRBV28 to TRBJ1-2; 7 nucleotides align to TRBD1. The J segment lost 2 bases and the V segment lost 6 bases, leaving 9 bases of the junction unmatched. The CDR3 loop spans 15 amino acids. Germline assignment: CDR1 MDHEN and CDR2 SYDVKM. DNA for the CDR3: TGTGCCAGCAGGCGACAGGGAGCTGTCAACTATGGCTACACCTTC. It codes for CASRRQGAVNYGYTF.

CDR3 residues: CASSEWTGGTGEKLFF. CDR3 DNA sequence: TGTGCCAGCAGTGAATGGACAGGGGGGACTGGTGAAAAACTGTTTTTT. The genes are TRBV25-1 and TRBJ1-4; 10 bases are a match to TRBD1. The CDR3 is made up of 16 amino acids. Germline CDR1 and CDR2: MGHDK and SYGVNS. V shed 1 base and J 7 bases; nucleotides not matched to a gene: 6.

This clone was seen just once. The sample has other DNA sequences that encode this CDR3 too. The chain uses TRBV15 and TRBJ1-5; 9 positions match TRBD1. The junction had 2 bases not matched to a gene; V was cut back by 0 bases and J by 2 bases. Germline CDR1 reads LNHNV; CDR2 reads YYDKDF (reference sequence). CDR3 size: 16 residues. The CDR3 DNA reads TGTGCCACCAGCAGAGATCGGGACAGGGGCAATCAGCCCCAGCATTTT. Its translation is CATSRDRDRGNQPQHF.

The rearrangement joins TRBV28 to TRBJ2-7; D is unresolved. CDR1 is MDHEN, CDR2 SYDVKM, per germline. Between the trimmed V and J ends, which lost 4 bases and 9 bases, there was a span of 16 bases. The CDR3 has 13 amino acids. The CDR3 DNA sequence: TGTGCCAGCAGTTCCCCCTCCGCGCCGCGGCAGTACTTC. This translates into CASSSPSAPRQYF.

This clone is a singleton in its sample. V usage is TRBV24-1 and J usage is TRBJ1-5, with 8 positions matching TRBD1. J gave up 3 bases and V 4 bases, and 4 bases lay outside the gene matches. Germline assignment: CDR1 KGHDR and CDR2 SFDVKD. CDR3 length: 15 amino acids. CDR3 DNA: TGTGCCACCAGTGACCGGACAGGGCCCAATCAGCCCCAGCATTTT. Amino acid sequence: CATSDRTGPNQPQHF.

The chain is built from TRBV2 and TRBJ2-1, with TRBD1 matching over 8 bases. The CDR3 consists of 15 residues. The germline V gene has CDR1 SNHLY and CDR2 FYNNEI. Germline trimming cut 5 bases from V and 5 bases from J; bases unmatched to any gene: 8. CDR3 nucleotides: TGTGCCAGCAGTCAAACCACAGGGGGACACAATGAGCAGTTCTTC. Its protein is CASSQTTGGHNEQFF. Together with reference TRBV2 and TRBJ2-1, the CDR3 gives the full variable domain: EPEVTQTPSHQVTQMGQEVILRCVPISNHLYFYWYRQILGQKVEFLVSFYNNEISEKSEIFDDQFSVERPDGSNFTLKIRSTKLEDSAMYFCASSQTTGGHNEQFFGPGTRLTVL.

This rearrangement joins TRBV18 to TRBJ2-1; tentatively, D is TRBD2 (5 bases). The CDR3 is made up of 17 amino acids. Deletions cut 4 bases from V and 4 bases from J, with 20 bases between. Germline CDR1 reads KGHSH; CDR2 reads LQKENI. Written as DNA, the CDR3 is TGTGCCAGCTCACAAATGGGCAGCGGCAGACCATACAATGAGCAGTTCTTC. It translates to CASSQMGSGRPYNEQFF. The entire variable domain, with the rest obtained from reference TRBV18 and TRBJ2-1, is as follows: NAGVMQNPRHLVRRRGQEARLRCSPMKGHSHVYWYRQLPEEGLKFMVYLQKENIIDESGMPKERFSAEFPKEGPSILRIQQVVRGDSAAYFCASSQMGSGRPYNEQFFGPGTRLTVL.

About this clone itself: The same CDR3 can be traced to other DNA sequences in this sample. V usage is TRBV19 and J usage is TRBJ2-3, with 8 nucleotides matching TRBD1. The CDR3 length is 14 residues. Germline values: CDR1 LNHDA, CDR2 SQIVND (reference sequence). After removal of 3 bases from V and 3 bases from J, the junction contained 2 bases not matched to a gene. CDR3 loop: CASSIDRGTDTQYF. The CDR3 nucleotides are TGTGCCAGTAGTATCGACAGGGGAACAGATACGCAGTATTTT.

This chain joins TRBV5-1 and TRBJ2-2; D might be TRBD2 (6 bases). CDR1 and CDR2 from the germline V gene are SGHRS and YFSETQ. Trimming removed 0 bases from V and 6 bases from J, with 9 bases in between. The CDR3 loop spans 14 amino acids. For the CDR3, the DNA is TGCGCCAGCAGCTTGGACGGGGGTCCCGGGGAGCTGTTTTTT. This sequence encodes CASSLDGGPGELFF. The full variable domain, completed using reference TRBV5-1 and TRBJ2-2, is KAGVTQTPRYLIKTRGQQVTLSCSPISGHRSVSWYQQTPGQGLQFLFEYFSETQRNKGNFPGRFSGRQFSNSRSEMNVSTLELGDSALYLCASSLDGGPGELFFGEGSRLTVL.

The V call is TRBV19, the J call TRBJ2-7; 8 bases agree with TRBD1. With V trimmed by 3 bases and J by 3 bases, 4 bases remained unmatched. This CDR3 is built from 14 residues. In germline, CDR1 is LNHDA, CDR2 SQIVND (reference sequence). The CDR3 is CASSITGGHYEQYF. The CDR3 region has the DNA TGTGCCAGTAGTATTACAGGGGGGCACTACGAGCAGTACTTC.

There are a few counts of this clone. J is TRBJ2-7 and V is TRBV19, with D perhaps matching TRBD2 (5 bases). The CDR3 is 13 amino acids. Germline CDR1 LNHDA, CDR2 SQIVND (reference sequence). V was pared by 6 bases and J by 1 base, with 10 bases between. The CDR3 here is CASSVDFSYEQYF. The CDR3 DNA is TGTGCCAGTAGCGTGGACTTTTCCTACGAGCAGTACTTC.

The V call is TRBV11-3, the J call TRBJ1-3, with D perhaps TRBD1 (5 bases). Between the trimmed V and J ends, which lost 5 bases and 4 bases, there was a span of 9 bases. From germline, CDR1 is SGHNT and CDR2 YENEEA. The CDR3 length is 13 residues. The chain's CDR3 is CASSGGKGNTIYF. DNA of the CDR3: TGTGCCAGCAGCGGGGGGAAAGGAAACACCATATATTTT.

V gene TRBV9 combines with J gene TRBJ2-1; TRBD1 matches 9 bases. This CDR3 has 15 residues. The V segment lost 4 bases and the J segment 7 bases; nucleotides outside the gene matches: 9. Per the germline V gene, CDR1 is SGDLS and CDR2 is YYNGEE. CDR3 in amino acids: CASSSGQGSRNEQFF. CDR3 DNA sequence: TGTGCCAGCAGCTCCGGACAGGGGTCTCGGAATGAGCAGTTCTTC. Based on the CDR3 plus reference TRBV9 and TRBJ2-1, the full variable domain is DSGVTQTPKHLITATGQRVTLRCSPRSGDLSVYWYQQSLDQGLQFLIQYYNGEERAKGNILERFSAQQFPDLHSELNLSSLELGDSALYFCASSSGQGSRNEQFFGPGTRLTVL.

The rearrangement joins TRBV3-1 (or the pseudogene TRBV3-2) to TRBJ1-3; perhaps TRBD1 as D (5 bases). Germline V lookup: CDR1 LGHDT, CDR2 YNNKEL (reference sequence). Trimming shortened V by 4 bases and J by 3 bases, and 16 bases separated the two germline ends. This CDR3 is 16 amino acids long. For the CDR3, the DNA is TGTGCCAGCAGCCCCCGCGGGGGAGGAAATGGAAACACCATATATTTT. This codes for CASSPRGGGNGNTIYF.

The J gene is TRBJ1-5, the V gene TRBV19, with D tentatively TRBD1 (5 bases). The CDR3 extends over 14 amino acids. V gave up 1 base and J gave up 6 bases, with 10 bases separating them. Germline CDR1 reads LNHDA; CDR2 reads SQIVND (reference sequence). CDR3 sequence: CASSIVAGRQPQHF. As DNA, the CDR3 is TGTGCCAGTAGTATAGTGGCAGGGCGTCAGCCCCAGCATTTT.

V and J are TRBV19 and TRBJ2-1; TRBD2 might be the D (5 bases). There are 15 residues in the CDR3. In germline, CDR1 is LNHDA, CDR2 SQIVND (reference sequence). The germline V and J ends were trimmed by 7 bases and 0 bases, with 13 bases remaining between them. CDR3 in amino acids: CASTADGNSYNEQFF. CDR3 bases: TGTGCCAGTACTGCCGACGGGAACTCCTACAATGAGCAGTTCTTC.

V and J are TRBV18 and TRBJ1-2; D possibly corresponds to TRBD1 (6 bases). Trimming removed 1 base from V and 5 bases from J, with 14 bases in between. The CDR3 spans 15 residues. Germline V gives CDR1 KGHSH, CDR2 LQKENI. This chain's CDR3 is CASSPLETGDYGYTF. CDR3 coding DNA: TGTGCCAGCTCACCACTTGAGACAGGAGATTATGGCTACACCTTC.

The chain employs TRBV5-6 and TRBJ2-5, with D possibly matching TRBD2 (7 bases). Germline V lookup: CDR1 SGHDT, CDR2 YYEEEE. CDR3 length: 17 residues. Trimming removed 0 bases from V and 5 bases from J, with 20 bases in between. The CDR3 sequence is CASSLGLTGGSGETQYF. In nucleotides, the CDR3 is TGTGCCAGCAGCTTGGGCCTTACGGGGGGCTCTGGGGAGACCCAGTACTTC.

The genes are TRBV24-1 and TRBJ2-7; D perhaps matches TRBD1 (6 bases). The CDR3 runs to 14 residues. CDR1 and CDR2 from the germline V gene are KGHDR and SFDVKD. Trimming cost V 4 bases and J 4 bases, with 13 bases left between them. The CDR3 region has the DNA TGTGCCACCAGTGACCCTGGGACATCATACGAGCAGTACTTC. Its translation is CATSDPGTSYEQYF.

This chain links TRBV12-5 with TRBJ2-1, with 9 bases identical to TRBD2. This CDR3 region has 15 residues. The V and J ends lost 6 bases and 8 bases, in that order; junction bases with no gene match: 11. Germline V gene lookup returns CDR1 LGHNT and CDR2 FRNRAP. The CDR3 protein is CASGSGAGGPYEQFF. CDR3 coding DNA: TGTGCTAGTGGCTCCGGGGCGGGGGGGCCGTATGAGCAGTTCTTC.

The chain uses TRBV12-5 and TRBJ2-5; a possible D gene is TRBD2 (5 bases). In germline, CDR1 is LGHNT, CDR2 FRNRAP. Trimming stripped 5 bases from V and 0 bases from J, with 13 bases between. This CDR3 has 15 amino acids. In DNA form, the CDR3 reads TGTGCTAGTGGTGGTTCTCGGGGTGACCAAGAGACCCAGTACTTC. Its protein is CASGGSRGDQETQYF.

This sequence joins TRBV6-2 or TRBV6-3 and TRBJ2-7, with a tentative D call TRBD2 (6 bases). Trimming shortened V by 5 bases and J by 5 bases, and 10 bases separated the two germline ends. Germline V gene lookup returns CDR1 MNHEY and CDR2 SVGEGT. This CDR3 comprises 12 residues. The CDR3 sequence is CASSTSRNEQYF. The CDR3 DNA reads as TGTGCCAGCAGTACTAGCAGGAACGAGCAGTACTTC.

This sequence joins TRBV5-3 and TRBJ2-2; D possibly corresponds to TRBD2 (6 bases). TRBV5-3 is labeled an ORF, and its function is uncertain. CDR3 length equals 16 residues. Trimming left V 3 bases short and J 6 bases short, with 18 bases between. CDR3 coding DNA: TGTGCCAGAAGCTATAGGGCCGGGACTCTGGCCGGGGAGCTGTTTTTT. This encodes CARSYRAGTLAGELFF.

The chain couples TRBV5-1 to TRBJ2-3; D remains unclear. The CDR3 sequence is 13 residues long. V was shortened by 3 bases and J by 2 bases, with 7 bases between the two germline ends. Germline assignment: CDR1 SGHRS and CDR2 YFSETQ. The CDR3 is CASSSGSTDTQYF. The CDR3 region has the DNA TGCGCCAGCAGCTCCGGGTCCACAGATACGCAGTATTTT.